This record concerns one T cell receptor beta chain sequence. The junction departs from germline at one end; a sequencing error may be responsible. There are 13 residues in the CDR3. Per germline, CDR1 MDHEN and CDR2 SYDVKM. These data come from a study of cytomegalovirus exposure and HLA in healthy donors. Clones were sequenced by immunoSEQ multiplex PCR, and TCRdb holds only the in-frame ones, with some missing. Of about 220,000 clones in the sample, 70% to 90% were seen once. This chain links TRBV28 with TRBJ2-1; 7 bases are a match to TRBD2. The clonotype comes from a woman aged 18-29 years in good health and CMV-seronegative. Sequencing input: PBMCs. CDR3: CASWGGSYNEQFF. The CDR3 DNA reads TGCGCCAGCTGGGGGGGATCCTACAATGAGCAGTTCTTC.